This T cell receptor (beta chain) appears in the sequencing data of a study of T cell repertoires in cytomegalovirus infection. Study as a whole: The authors relied on CMV epitopes, both recently identified HLA-C-restricted and well-studied HLA-B-restricted. It was the public TCR beta signatures that indicated both CMV infection and matching HLA type.

The CDR3 is 17 residues long. V was clipped by 6 bases and J by 0 bases, with 24 bases between them. Germline V gives CDR1 DFQATT, CDR2 SNEGSKA (reference sequence). TCRdb re-called the reads through MiXCR, storing one row per CDR3 protein. The sample records some 500,000 distinct CDR3 sequences, about 39% being singletons. General observations from the study: CMV carriers having the relevant HLA were flagged by cumulative public TCR beta family frequency. In two of eight donors, the top clonotype was HLA-C-restricted CMV-specific.

Concerning this clonotype itself: Its antigen is unknown.

The input for sequencing was cultured PBMCs, taken from culture after CMV antigen stimulation. The TCR sequence derives from a human donor in good health (CMV status not recorded). Some clones in this sample may be carry-over from other donors' samples. J is TRBJ2-7 and V is TRBV20-1, with TRBD1 as a possible D gene (5 bases). The CDR3 DNA reads as TGCAGTGCCACCCCCCGTCGAGGAGACAGCGACTCCTACGAGCAGTACTTC. The encoded protein is CSATPRRGDSDSYEQYF.